The present TCR beta chain was sequenced within a study of radiotherapy plus CTLA-4 blockade in lung cancer. The study's findings and limits: The best prediction of response reportedly came from early blood T cell clone dynamics, with interferon-beta. Blood-borne expansion of tumor-derived TCR clones followed radiotherapy plus ipilimumab.

Concerning this clone itself: Antigen unknown.

Treatment of patients with chemo-refractory metastatic non-small-cell lung cancer consisted of focal radiation plus CTLA-4 blockade with ipilimumab. TCRdb keeps only in-frame clones here, not all; method: immunoSEQ multiplex PCR. The sample records 120,000 or so clones, 75% to 90% being singletons. The clonotype originates from a human donor with non-small cell lung cancer that progressed on radiotherapy plus ipilimumab. The sequencing here drew on peripheral blood, taken from a patient treated with radiotherapy plus ipilimumab.

The CDR3 sequence: CASSRQGGIYEQYF. Written as DNA, the CDR3 is TGTGCCAGCAGTCGACAGGGGGGGATCTACGAGCAGTACTTC. The V and J genes are TRBV27 and TRBJ2-7, with 9 bases identical to TRBD1. Germline-derived CDR1 and CDR2 are MNHEY and SMNVEV (reference sequence). The length of the CDR3 is 14 residues. V shed 5 bases and J 3 bases; nucleotides not matched to a gene: 5.